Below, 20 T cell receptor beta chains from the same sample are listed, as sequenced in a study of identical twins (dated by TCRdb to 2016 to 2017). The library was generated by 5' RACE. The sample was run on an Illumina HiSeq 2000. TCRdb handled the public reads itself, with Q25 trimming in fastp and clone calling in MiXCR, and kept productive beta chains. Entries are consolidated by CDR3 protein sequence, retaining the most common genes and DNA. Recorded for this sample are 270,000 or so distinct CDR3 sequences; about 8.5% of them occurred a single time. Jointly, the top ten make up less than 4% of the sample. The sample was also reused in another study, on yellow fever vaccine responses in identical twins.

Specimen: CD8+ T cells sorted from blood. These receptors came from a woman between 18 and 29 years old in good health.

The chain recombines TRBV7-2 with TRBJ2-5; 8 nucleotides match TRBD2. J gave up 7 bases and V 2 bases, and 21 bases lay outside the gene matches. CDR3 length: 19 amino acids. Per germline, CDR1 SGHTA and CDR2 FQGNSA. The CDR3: CASSLTRTGGRTSVMTQYF. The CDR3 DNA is TGTGCCAGCAGCTTAACGCGTACGGGAGGGCGGACTTCAGTAATGACCCAGTACTTC.

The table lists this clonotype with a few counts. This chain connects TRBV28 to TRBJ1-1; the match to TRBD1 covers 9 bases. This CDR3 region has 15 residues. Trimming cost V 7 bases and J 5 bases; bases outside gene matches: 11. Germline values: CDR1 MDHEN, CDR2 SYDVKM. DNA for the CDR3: TGTGCCAGCAATCCTATGGGGACAGGGCCAACTGAAGCTTTCTTT. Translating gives CASNPMGTGPTEAFF.

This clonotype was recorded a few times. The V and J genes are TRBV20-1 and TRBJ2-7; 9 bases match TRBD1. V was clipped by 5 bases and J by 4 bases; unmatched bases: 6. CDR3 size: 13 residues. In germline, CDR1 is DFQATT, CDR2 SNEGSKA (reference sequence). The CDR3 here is CSAEGQGGYEQYF. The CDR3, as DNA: TGCAGTGCTGAGGGACAGGGCGGTTACGAGCAGTACTTC.

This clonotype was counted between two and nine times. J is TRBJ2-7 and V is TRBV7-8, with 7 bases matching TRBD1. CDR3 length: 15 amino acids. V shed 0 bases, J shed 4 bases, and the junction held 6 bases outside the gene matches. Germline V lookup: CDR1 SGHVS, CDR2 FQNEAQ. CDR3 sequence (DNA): TGTGCCAGCAGCTTAGCTTCGTCAGGGGGATACGAGCAGTACTTC. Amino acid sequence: CASSLASSGGYEQYF.

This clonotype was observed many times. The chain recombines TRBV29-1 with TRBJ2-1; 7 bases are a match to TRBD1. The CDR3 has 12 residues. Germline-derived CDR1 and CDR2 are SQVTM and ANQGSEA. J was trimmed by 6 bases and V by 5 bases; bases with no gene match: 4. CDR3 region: CSVNGQVNEQFF. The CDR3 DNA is TGCAGCGTTAACGGACAGGTCAATGAGCAGTTCTTC.

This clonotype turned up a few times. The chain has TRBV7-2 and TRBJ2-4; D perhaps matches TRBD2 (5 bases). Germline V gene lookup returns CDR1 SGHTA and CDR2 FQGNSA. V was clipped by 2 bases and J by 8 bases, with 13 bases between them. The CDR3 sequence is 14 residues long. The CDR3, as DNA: TGTGCCAGCAGCTTACTACAATACGGGGACATTCAGTACTTC. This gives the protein CASSLLQYGDIQYF.

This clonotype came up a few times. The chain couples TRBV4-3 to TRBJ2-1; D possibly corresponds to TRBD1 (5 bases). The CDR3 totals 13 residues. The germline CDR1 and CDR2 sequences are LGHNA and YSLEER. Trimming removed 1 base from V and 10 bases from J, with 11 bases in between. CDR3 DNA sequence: TGCGCCAGCAGCCAAGGTTCGGACACCGAGCAGTTCTTC. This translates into CASSQGSDTEQFF.

For the CDR3, the DNA is TGCGCCAGCAGCCCATGGGGCGGGGGCGCCGGGAAGAGCCAGTACTTC. It codes for CASSPWGGGAGKSQYF. The chain joins TRBV4-1 to TRBJ2-5, with TRBD2 as a possible D gene (7 bases). This CDR3 region has 16 residues. Trimming took 4 bases from V and 10 from J, leaving 25 bases between them. Germline V gene data show CDR1 as MGHRA and CDR2 as YSYEKL.

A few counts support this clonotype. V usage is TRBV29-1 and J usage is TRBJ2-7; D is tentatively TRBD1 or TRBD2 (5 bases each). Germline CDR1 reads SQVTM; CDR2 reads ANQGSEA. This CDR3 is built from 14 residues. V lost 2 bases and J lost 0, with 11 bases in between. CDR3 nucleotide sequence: TGCAGCGTTGAACTGCCAGGGAGCTCCTACGAGCAGTACTTC. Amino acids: CSVELPGSSYEQYF.

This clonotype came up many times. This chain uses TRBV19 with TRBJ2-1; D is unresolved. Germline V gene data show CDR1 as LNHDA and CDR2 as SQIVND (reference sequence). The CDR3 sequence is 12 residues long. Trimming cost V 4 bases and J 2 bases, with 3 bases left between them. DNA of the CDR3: TGTGCCAGTAGTACCCCCTACAATGAGCAGTTCTTC. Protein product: CASSTPYNEQFF.

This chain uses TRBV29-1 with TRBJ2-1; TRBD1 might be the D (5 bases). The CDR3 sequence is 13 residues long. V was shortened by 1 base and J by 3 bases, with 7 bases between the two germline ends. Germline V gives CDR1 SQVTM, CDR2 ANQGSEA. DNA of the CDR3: TGCAGCGTTGAAGTGCAGGGCTACAATGAGCAGTTCTTC. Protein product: CSVEVQGYNEQFF.

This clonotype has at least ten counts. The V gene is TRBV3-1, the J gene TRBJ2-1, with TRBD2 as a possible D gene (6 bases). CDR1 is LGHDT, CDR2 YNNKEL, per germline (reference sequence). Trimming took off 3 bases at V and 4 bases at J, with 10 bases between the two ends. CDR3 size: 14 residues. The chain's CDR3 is CASSQASAYNEQFF. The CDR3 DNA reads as TGTGCCAGCAGCCAGGCTAGCGCTTACAATGAGCAGTTCTTC.

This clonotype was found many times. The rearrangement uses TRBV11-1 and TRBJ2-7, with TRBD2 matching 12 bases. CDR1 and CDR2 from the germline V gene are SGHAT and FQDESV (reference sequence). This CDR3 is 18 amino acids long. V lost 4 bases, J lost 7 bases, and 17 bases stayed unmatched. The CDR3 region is CASSSAAPTSGSRGEQYF. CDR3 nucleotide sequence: TGTGCCAGCAGCTCCGCCGCCCCGACTAGCGGGAGTCGTGGAGAGCAGTACTTC.

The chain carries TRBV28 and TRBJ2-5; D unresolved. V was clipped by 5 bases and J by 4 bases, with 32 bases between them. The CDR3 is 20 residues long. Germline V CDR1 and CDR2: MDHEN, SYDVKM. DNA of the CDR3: TGTGCCAGCAGTAGCGTAGGCCCCGAGTTCGTTTTTGGGAAAGGAGAGACCCAGTACTTC. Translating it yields CASSSVGPEFVFGKGETQYF. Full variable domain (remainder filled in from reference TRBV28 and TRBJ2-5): DVKVTQSSRYLVKRTGEKVFLECVQDMDHENMFWYRQDPGLGLRLIYFSYDVKMKEKGDIPEGYSVSREKKERFSLILESASTNQTSMYLCASSSVGPEFVFGKGETQYFGPGTRLLVL.

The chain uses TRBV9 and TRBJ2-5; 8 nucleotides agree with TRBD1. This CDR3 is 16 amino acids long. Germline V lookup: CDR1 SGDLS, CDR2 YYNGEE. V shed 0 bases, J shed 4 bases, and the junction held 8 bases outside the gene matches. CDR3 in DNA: TGTGCCAGCAGCGTAGGCTTTAAACAGGGGGGAGAGACCCAGTACTTC. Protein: CASSVGFKQGGETQYF.

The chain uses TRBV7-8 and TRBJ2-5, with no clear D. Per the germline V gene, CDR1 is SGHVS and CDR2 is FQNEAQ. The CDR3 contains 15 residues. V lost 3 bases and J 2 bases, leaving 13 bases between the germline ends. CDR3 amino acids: CASSFLWGKQETQYF. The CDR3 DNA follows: TGTGCCAGCAGCTTCTTATGGGGAAAACAAGAGACCCAGTACTTC. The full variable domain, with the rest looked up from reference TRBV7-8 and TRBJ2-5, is GAGVSQSPRYKVAKRGQDVALRCDPISGHVSLFWYQQALGQGPEFLTYFQNEAQLDKSGLPSDRFFAERPEGSVSTLKIQRTQQEDSAVYLCASSFLWGKQETQYFGPGTRLLVL.

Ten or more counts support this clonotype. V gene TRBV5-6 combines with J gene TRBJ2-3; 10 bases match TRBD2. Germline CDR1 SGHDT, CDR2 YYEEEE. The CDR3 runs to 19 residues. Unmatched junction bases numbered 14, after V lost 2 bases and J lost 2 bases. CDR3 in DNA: TGTGCCAGCAGCTTCGGAGGGCTAGCGGGAGATCCGGACACAGATACGCAGTATTTT. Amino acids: CASSFGGLAGDPDTDTQYF. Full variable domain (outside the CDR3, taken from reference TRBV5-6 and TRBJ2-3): DAGVTQSPTHLIKTRGQQVTLRCSPKSGHDTVSWYQQALGQGPQFIFQYYEEEERQRGNFPDRFSGHQFPNYSSELNVNALLLGDSALYLCASSFGGLAGDPDTDTQYFGPGTRLTVL.

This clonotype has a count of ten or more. The CDR3 loop is CASSLITGLAKNIQYF. The CDR3 coding sequence is TGTGCCAGCAGTTTAATCACGGGCCTAGCCAAAAACATTCAGTACTTC. The gene calls are TRBV12-3 or TRBV12-4 and TRBJ2-4; D call uncertain. V shed 2 bases and J shed 0 bases, with 11 bases lying between them. The length of the CDR3 is 16 residues.

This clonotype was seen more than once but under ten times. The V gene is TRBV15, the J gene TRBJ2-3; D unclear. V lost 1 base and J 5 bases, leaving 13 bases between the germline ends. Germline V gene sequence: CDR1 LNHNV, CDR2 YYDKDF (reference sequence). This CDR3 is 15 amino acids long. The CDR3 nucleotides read TGTGCCACCAGCAGAGGGGGAACGGCAAGAGATACGCAGTATTTT. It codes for CATSRGGTARDTQYF.

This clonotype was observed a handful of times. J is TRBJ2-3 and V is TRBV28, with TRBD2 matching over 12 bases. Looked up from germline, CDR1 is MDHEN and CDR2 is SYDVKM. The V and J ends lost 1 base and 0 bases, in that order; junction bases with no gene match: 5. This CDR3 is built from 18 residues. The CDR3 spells CASSLSLAGGSSTDTQYF. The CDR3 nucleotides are TGTGCCAGCAGTTTATCACTAGCGGGGGGCTCTAGCACAGATACGCAGTATTTT.